Listed below are T cell receptor beta chains from one sample, sequenced in a study of a mutant IDH1 vaccine in newly diagnosed glioma. These receptors lack a known antigen. Method: immunoSEQ multiplex PCR; TCRdb's copy keeps in-frame clones and lacks some. The data contain 50,000 to 75,000 clones, 65% to 75% of them singletons. Sequenced here: PBMCs, sampled from a glioma patient whose treatment included an IDH1 peptide vaccine. The receptors stem from a man in his fifties with glioma. Each CDR3 is given with its conserved first and last residue. Fields, in order: V gene, J gene, D gene, CDR3 length, clone size, CDR3 protein, CDR3 DNA. D genes are given only for firm matches. Where a row states a size, it is once, few, many or the class of an expanded clone; other rows omit it.

TRBV10-3	TRBJ1-2	TRBD1	14	.	CAISVGQGNYGYTF	TGTGCCATCAGCGTGGGACAGGGTAACTATGGCTACACCTTC
TRBV5-1	TRBJ2-7	.	14	once	CASSPVGTSYEQYF	TGCGCCAGCAGCCCCGTGGGCACCTCCTACGAGCAGTACTTC
TRBV30	TRBJ2-1	TRBD2	14	.	CAWSVSGAYNEQFF	TGTGCCTGGAGTGTAAGCGGGGCCTACAATGAGCAGTTCTTC
TRBV18	TRBJ1-1	.	15	.	CASSPLDSMNTEAFF	TGTGCCAGCTCACCCCTAGACAGTATGAACACTGAAGCTTTCTTT
TRBV6-1	TRBJ1-2	.	11	.	CASSEVYGYTF	TGTGCCAGCAGTGAAGTGTATGGCTACACCTTC
TRBV7-2	TRBJ2-1	TRBD2	16	.	CASSLVWASGAGEQFF	TGTGCCAGCAGCTTAGTTTGGGCTAGCGGGGCTGGTGAGCAGTTCTTC
TRBV13	TRBJ1-1	.	13	.	CASSLREGTEAFF	TGTGCCAGCAGCTTACGGGAGGGAACTGAAGCTTTCTTT
TRBV29-1	TRBJ1-2	TRBD1	15	many	CSVGGGQGQLYGYTF	TGCAGCGTTGGAGGCGGACAGGGCCAGCTATATGGCTACACCTTC
TRBV9	TRBJ2-3	.	16	.	CASSPGLGGGTDTQYF	TGTGCCAGCAGCCCCGGTTTGGGCGGGGGCACAGATACGCAGTATTTT
TRBV27	TRBJ2-3	.	13	.	CASRLWGEDTQYF	TGTGCCAGCAGACTATGGGGGGAAGATACGCAGTATTTT
TRBV5-1	TRBJ1-1	TRBD1	13	.	CASSPQGDTEAFF	TGCGCCAGCAGCCCTCAGGGGGACACTGAAGCTTTCTTT
TRBV7-2	TRBJ2-3	TRBD2	18	.	CASSPGLAGALSTDTQYF	TGTGCCAGCAGCCCGGGACTAGCGGGGGCGCTAAGCACAGATACGCAGTATTTT
TRBV7-2	TRBJ1-3	.	16	once	CASSLSGGAQGNTIYF	TGTGCCAGCAGCTTATCTGGAGGGGCGCAAGGAAACACCATATATTTT
TRBV5-1	TRBJ1-3	TRBD1	15	.	CASSPGQISGNTIYF	TGCGCCAGCAGCCCGGGACAGATCTCTGGAAACACCATATATTTT
TRBV7-2	TRBJ2-2	.	13	.	CASSGVNTGELFF	TGTGCCAGCTCGGGGGTTAACACCGGGGAGCTGTTTTTT
TRBV6-1	TRBJ2-7	TRBD1	14	.	CASSLRDRYYEQYF	TGTGCCAGCAGTCTCCGGGACAGATACTACGAGCAGTACTTC
TRBV10-3	TRBJ1-4	.	14	.	CAPLRGNRGEKLFF	TGTGCCCCCCTAAGGGGCAATCGGGGGGAAAAACTGTTTTTT
TRBV2	TRBJ1-5	.	18	.	CASGRIRSGYGSNQPQHF	TGTGCCAGCGGGAGGATTCGCAGCGGCTATGGTAGCAATCAGCCCCAGCATTTT
TRBV5-4	TRBJ1-5	.	14	.	CASSLAGGDQPQHF	TGTGCCAGCAGCTTGGCTGGGGGAGATCAGCCCCAGCATTTT
TRBV5-1	TRBJ2-1	.	15	few	CASSLEDTGLDEQFF	TGCGCCAGCAGCTTGGAGGATACAGGATTGGATGAGCAGTTCTTC
TRBV2	TRBJ2-3	TRBD2	15	.	CASRVLAGGTDTQYF	TGTGCCAGCAGGGTACTAGCGGGAGGCACAGATACGCAGTATTTT
TRBV7-2	TRBJ2-5	TRBD2	15	.	CASSFTSGGQETQYF	TGTGCCAGCAGCTTCACTAGCGGGGGCCAAGAGACCCAGTACTTC
TRBV7-9	TRBJ1-2	.	13	few	CASSRESVYGYTF	TGTGCCAGCAGCCGCGAGTCGGTTTATGGCTACACCTTC
TRBV5-8	TRBJ2-7	.	14	.	CASSLKGGPYEQYF	TGTGCCAGCAGCCTAAAGGGGGGCCCCTACGAGCAGTACTTC
TRBV15	TRBJ1-5	TRBD1	15	.	CATSIGQGANQPQHF	TGTGCCACCAGCATAGGACAGGGGGCCAATCAGCCCCAGCATTTT
TRBV6-5	TRBJ1-1	.	14	.	CASSYSRGGTEAFF	TGTGCCAGCAGTTACTCGAGAGGGGGCACTGAAGCTTTCTTT
TRBV5-6	TRBJ1-5	.	14	.	CASSFYGGNQPQHF	TGTGCCAGCAGCTTCTACGGCGGCAATCAGCCCCAGCATTTT
TRBV5-1	TRBJ1-1	.	12	.	CASSFGDTEAFF	TGCGCCAGCAGCTTCGGGGACACTGAAGCTTTCTTT
TRBV7-2	TRBJ2-1	.	14	.	CASSPVGPYNEQFF	TGTGCCAGCAGCCCCGTCGGGCCCTACAATGAGCAGTTCTTC
TRBV2	TRBJ2-5	.	12	.	CASWGDAETQYF	TGTGCCAGTTGGGGGGACGCCGAGACCCAGTACTTC
TRBV29-1	TRBJ1-1	TRBD1	12	.	CSGGQVNTEAFF	TGCAGCGGCGGACAGGTGAACACTGAAGCTTTCTTT
TRBV30	TRBJ1-6	.	17	once	CAWKPGPQSSYNSPLHF	TGTGCCTGGAAGCCAGGGCCCCAGAGCTCCTATAATTCACCCCTCCACTTT
TRBV29-1	TRBJ2-5	.	12	.	CSVVRTEETQYF	TGCAGCGTTGTAAGGACAGAAGAGACCCAGTACTTC
TRBV18	TRBJ1-3	.	16	.	CASSPGYQGAGNTIYF	TGTGCCAGCTCACCAGGGTATCAGGGTGCTGGAAACACCATATATTTT
TRBV7-9	TRBJ2-7	.	15	few	CASSLGARKSYEQYF	TGTGCCAGCAGCTTAGGGGCGAGAAAGTCCTACGAGCAGTACTTC
TRBV30	TRBJ1-3	.	13	.	CACTRDSGNTIYF	TGTGCCTGTACGAGAGACTCTGGAAACACCATATATTTT
TRBV7-9	TRBJ1-2	.	15	.	CASSSPAGGNYGYTF	TGTGCCAGCAGCTCGCCGGCTGGTGGTAACTATGGCTACACCTTC
TRBV30	TRBJ2-7	.	11	.	CAWSSTRDCKF	TGTGCCTGGAGTTCGACCCGGGACTGTAAGTTC
TRBV20-1	TRBJ2-7	.	11	.	CSASGQYEQYF	TGCAGTGCCTCGGGGCAGTACGAGCAGTACTTC
TRBV5-1	TRBJ1-5	.	13	.	CASSLSSNQPQHF	TGCGCCAGCAGCTTGAGTAGCAATCAGCCCCAGCATTTT
TRBV9	TRBJ2-1	TRBD1	16	.	CASSPRQGPALDEQFF	TGTGCCAGCAGCCCGAGACAGGGGCCTGCGTTGGATGAGCAGTTCTTC
TRBV18	TRBJ2-3	.	14	.	CASNGDRGADTQYF	TGTGCCAGCAACGGTGATAGGGGAGCTGATACGCAGTATTTT
TRBV7-9	TRBJ2-5	.	15	.	CASSFESRGSETQYF	TGTGCCAGCAGCTTCGAGAGTAGGGGTTCGGAGACCCAGTACTTC
TRBV7-9	TRBJ1-1	TRBD1	16	.	CASSFGTGGRDTEAFF	TGTGCCAGCAGCTTCGGGACAGGGGGTAGGGACACTGAAGCTTTCTTT
TRBV7-2	TRBJ1-2	.	12	.	CASTSGGYGYTF	TGTGCCAGCACCTCGGGGGGGTATGGCTACACCTTC
TRBV4-1	TRBJ1-1	.	15	.	CASSRSATANTEAFF	TGCGCCAGCAGCCGCTCAGCCACAGCGAACACTGAAGCTTTCTTT
TRBV19	TRBJ1-2	TRBD1	16	.	CASSIDQPGGTFPYTF	TGTGCCAGTAGTATCGACCAGCCAGGGGGGACGTTCCCCTACACCTTC
TRBV5-1	TRBJ1-2	.	14	.	CASSSLAGQGGYTF	TGCGCCAGCAGCAGCCTCGCGGGGCAGGGTGGCTACACCTTC
TRBV9	TRBJ1-1	TRBD1	14	.	CASSVQGGNTEAFF	TGTGCCAGCAGCGTCCAGGGGGGGAACACTGAAGCTTTCTTT
TRBV7-2	TRBJ2-7	.	13	.	CASSPSGPYEQYF	TGTGCCAGCAGCCCCTCCGGGCCCTACGAGCAGTACTTC